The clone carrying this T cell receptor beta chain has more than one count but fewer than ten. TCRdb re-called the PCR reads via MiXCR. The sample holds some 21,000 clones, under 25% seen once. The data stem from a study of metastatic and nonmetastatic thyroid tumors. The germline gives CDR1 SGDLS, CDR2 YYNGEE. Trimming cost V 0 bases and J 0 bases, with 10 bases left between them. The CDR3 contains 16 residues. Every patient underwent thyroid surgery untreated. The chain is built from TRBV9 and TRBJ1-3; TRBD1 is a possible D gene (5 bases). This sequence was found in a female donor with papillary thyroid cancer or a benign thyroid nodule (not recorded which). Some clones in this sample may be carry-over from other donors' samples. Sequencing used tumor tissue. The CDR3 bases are TGTGCCAGCAGCGTAGCGCAGGGACTCTCTGGAAACACCATATATTTT. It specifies CASSVAQGLSGNTIYF.